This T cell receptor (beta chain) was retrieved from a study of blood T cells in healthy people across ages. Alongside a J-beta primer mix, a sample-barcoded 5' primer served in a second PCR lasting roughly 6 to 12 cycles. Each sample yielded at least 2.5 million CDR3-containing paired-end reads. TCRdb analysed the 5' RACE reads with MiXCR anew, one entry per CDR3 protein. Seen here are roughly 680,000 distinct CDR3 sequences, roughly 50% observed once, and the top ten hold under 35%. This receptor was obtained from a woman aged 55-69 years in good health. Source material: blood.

Here the CDR3 reads CSARDPATGFYGYTF. CDR3 nucleotide sequence: TGCAGTGCTAGAGATCCGGCCACAGGTTTCTATGGCTACACCTTC. J is TRBJ1-2 and V is TRBV20-1, with D maybe TRBD1 (5 bases). CDR3 size: 15 residues. Per the germline V gene, CDR1 is DFQATT and CDR2 is SNEGSKA (reference sequence). Trimming pared 0 bases from V and 4 bases from J, leaving 15 bases between.